This record looks at one T cell receptor beta chain sequence and its context. Original processing notes: Reference gene primer amplification in the assay estimated nucleated cell counts. Only in-frame clones appear in the TCRdb table, and some are missing; sequencing was by immunoSEQ multiplex PCR. That table supplies the V and J calls and clone size; D and trimming were determined from the DNA. The sample has about 280,000 clones, approximately 86% seen once; the top ten hold about 8.8%. The data belong to a study of blood T cell repertoires in COVID-19. Study-level background: PBMCs, B-cell-depleted T cells, or T cells provided the cDNA or gDNA that made up the material.

Germline assignment: CDR1 PRHDT and CDR2 FYEKMQ (reference sequence). Trimming removed 7 bases from V and 7 bases from J; junction bases left unmatched: 8. CDR3 length: 15 residues. The clonotype originates from a man aged 40-49 years with active or convalescent COVID-19. Material for sequencing was peripheral blood. The chain recombines TRBV13 with TRBJ2-1; 12 nucleotides line up with TRBD2. CDR3 region: CASTLGLAGGNEQFF. The CDR3 DNA reads TGTGCCAGCACTCTGGGACTAGCGGGCGGTAATGAGCAGTTCTTC.